The 10 T cell receptor beta chains below were found in one sample sequenced in a study of blood T cell repertoires in COVID-19. This table comes from immunoSEQ multiplex PCR, and its TCRdb copy is limited to in-frame clones, with some not included. The table has about 240,000 clones, approximately 86% seen once; the top ten hold approximately 6.8%. Material for sequencing was peripheral blood. Every receptor here comes from a woman between 70 and 85 years old with active or convalescent COVID-19.

In the case of this clone: Other DNA sequences of this sample code for an identical CDR3. This rearrangement joins TRBV21-1 to TRBJ2-7; TRBD2, the D gene given by the table, was not confirmed from the DNA. TRBV21-1 is a known pseudogene. The CDR3 runs 13 residues. CDR3 in DNA: TGTGCCAGCAGCAAGAAGCGTCAGTGCGAGCAGTACTTC. This gives the protein CASSKKRQCEQYF.

The rearrangement uses TRBV5-6 and TRBJ1-1; a weak D match, TRBD1 (5 bases). This CDR3 has 14 amino acids. CDR1 is SGHDT and CDR2 is YYEEEE in the germline V gene. Trimming removed 7 bases at V and 1 base at J, with 14 bases between. The CDR3 DNA sequence: TGTGCCAGCGGGTGGGGCAGATCGAACACTGAAGCTTTCTTT. This codes for CASGWGRSNTEAFF.

The chain joins TRBV23-1 to TRBJ1-5, with D possibly being TRBD1 (5 bases). TRBV23-1 is known as an ORF, though its function is uncertain. V gave up 3 bases and J gave up 7 bases, with 16 bases separating them. The length of the CDR3 is 15 residues. The CDR3 DNA is TGCGCCAGCAGTCATTATTTCAGGGTGAGGCAGCCCCAGCATTTT. Residues: CASSHYFRVRQPQHF.

J is TRBJ2-5 and V is TRBV7-8, with 7 bases that match TRBD1. The germline CDR1 and CDR2 sequences are SGHVS and FQNEAQ. The CDR3 runs 14 residues. The V segment lost 3 bases and the J segment 4 bases; nucleotides outside the gene matches: 5. The CDR3 DNA is TGTGCCAGCAGCTTGAGACAGGGTGCAGAGACCCAGTACTTC. It translates to CASSLRQGAETQYF.

The chain combines TRBV25-1 with TRBJ1-2; 7 positions agree with TRBD1. Germline V gene lookup returns CDR1 MGHDK and CDR2 SYGVNS. The V and J ends lost 8 bases and 4 bases, in that order; junction bases with no gene match: 7. The CDR3 spans 13 residues. DNA for the CDR3: TGTGCCAGCCGAAGGGACAGCCCCTATGGCTACACCTTC. Its protein is CASRRDSPYGYTF.

V usage is TRBV14 and J usage is TRBJ2-3; no reliable D call. The germline V gene encodes CDR1 SGHDN and CDR2 FVKESK. The V and J ends lost 6 bases and 0 bases respectively, with 4 bases between them. This CDR3 spans 12 amino acids. Written as DNA, the CDR3 is TGTGCCAGCAGTCATAGCACAGATACGCAGTATTTT. Its translation is CASSHSTDTQYF. The full variable domain, rest sourced from reference TRBV14 and TRBJ2-3, is EAGVTQFPSHSVIEKGQTVTLRCDPISGHDNLYWYRRVMGKEIKFLLHFVKESKQDESGMPNNRFLAERTGGTYSTLKVQPAELEDSGVYFCASSHSTDTQYFGPGTRLTVL.

The chain joins TRBV19 to TRBJ2-5; D possibly corresponds to TRBD2 (7 bases). This CDR3 is 15 amino acids long. Trimming removed 9 bases at V and 4 bases at J, with 21 bases between. The germline V gene encodes CDR1 LNHDA and CDR2 SQIVND (reference sequence). CDR3 loop: CASDPGGGARETQYF. The CDR3 DNA sequence: TGTGCCAGCGATCCGGGTGGGGGGGCCCGAGAGACCCAGTACTTC.

The genes are TRBV3-1 (or the pseudogene TRBV3-2) and TRBJ2-3; D is unresolved. The germline V gene has CDR1 LGHDT and CDR2 YNNKEL (reference sequence). V lost 7 bases and J lost 0, with 14 bases in between. The CDR3 runs to 15 residues. CDR3 sequence (DNA): TGTGCCAGCACCACCCGAGGCCAGAGCACAGATACGCAGTATTTT. Amino acid sequence: CASTTRGQSTDTQYF.

This sequence joins TRBV4-2 and TRBJ2-4, with unresolved D. CDR1 and CDR2 (germline): LGHNA, YNFKEQ. CDR3 size: 15 residues. V dropped 1 base and J dropped 8 bases, with 15 bases sitting between them. CDR3 DNA: TGTGCCAGCAGCCAAGCCACCTCAAGCGCGGACATTCAGTACTTC. This encodes CASSQATSSADIQYF.

The chain joins TRBV2 to TRBJ1-5; 8 bases fit TRBD1. This CDR3 is 15 amino acids long. V gave up 7 bases and J gave up 7 bases; unmatched junction bases: 12. Germline V gene data show CDR1 as SNHLY and CDR2 as FYNNEI. The CDR3 protein is CASIQGAVGGQPQHF. CDR3 in DNA: TGTGCCAGCATCCAGGGGGCGGTCGGTGGGCAGCCCCAGCATTTT.